These 12 T cell receptor beta chains came from one sample sequenced in a study of patients and donors after allogeneic stem cell transplantation (dated by TCRdb to between 2020 and 2021). Library generation was performed with RT-PCR. For sequencing, a NextSeq 550 was employed. TCRdb trimmed public reads at Q25 via fastp, called clones via MiXCR and kept in-frame beta chains. A single entry per CDR3 protein holds the most common genes and DNA from its merged rows. This sample comprises hundreds of thousands of distinct CDR3 sequences, more than 15% of them detected only once. The leading ten clones occupy 7.2% of the sample. Input material: blood, either unsorted or a sorted T cell fraction (not recorded which). These TCRs come from a human donor who was either an allogeneic HSCT recipient or a stem cell or donor lymphocyte infusion donor (not recorded which). It is not recorded whose cells these are; they may come from a transplant donor.

This rearrangement joins TRBV7-9 to TRBJ1-2; D gene ambiguous. The germline V gene encodes CDR1 SEHNR and CDR2 FQNEAQ (reference sequence). The V end lost 4 bases, the J end lost 3 bases, and 6 bases lay between the germline ends. The CDR3 covers 12 residues. This CDR3 is CASSSWDYGYTF. The CDR3 DNA reads TGTGCCAGCAGCTCATGGGACTATGGCTACACCTTC.

This clonotype was observed a few times. This chain joins TRBV7-9 and TRBJ2-3; 7 positions match TRBD2. The J segment lost 0 bases and the V segment lost 0 bases, leaving 3 bases of the junction unmatched. Germline CDR1 and CDR2: SEHNR and FQNEAQ (reference sequence). This CDR3 contains 16 residues. The CDR3 reads CASSLAYGGSTDTQYF. The CDR3 DNA sequence: TGTGCCAGCAGCTTAGCCTACGGGGGGAGCACAGATACGCAGTATTTT.

This clonotype showed up just a few times. The gene calls are TRBV12-5 and TRBJ1-1, with D maybe TRBD1 (6 bases). The V end was cut by 9 bases, the J end by 1 base, with 15 bases between. The CDR3 is 14 amino acids. The germline CDR1 and CDR2 sequences are LGHNT and FRNRAP. The CDR3 region is CASSSTGQNTEAFF. The CDR3 DNA is TGTGCTAGCTCTTCCACAGGGCAGAACACTGAAGCTTTCTTT.

The chain couples TRBV5-5 to TRBJ1-4; a weak D match, TRBD1 (6 bases). Germline V gene sequence: CDR1 SGHKS, CDR2 YYEKEE (reference sequence). This CDR3 has 15 amino acids. V shed 4 bases and J shed 6 bases, with 16 bases lying between them. The CDR3 protein is CASSPLRGLDEKLFF. The CDR3 nucleotides are TGTGCCAGCAGCCCCCTCAGGGGATTAGATGAAAAACTGTTTTTT.

This clonotype showed up just a few times. The chain recombines TRBV20-1 with TRBJ2-4; D may be TRBD1 (6 bases). The CDR3 is 10 residues long. Trimming removed 7 bases from V and 7 bases from J, with 8 bases in between. Germline V gene lookup returns CDR1 DFQATT and CDR2 SNEGSKA (reference sequence). The CDR3: CSVRGNIQYF. In DNA form, the CDR3 reads TGCAGTGTAAGGGGGAACATTCAGTACTTC.

This clonotype was found a few times. The chain recombines TRBV5-1 with TRBJ1-3; D call uncertain. V shed 5 bases and J shed 0 bases, with 6 bases lying between them. The germline V gene has CDR1 SGHRS and CDR2 YFSETQ. This CDR3 is built from 13 residues. The CDR3 DNA follows: TGCGCCAGCAGTGTAGACTCTGGAAACACCATATATTTT. Amino acids: CASSVDSGNTIYF.

The chain employs TRBV5-5 and TRBJ1-2; 7 nucleotides line up with TRBD1. The CDR3 totals 15 residues. Germline V gives CDR1 SGHKS, CDR2 YYEKEE (reference sequence). The junction had 7 bases not matched to a gene; V was cut back by 3 bases and J by 2 bases. CDR3 bases: TGTGCCAGCAGCTGGAGGGAGGACAGGAACTATGGCTACACCTTC. This gives the protein CASSWREDRNYGYTF. The variable domain in full, completed from reference TRBV5-5 and TRBJ1-2, reads DAGVTQSPTHLIKTRGQQVTLRCSPISGHKSVSWYQQVLGQGPQFIFQYYEKEERGRGNFPDRFSARQFPNYSSELNVNALLLGDSALYLCASSWREDRNYGYTFGSGTRLTVV.

This clonotype was recorded a few times. The chain is built from TRBV5-4 and TRBJ1-1; D is undetermined. The CDR3 is 14 residues long. V lost 4 bases, J lost 6 bases, and 16 bases lay in between. Germline CDR1 and CDR2: SGHNT and YYREEE (reference sequence). Written as DNA, the CDR3 is TGTGCCAGCAGCCCGGCGGGAGATAGGGCTGAAGCTTTCTTT. Amino acids: CASSPAGDRAEAFF.

This clonotype occurred a few times. The chain combines TRBV12-3 or TRBV12-4 with TRBJ1-5; weak D call: TRBD1 (5 bases). Trimming left V 1 base short and J 5 bases short, with 9 bases between. This CDR3 comprises 14 residues. CDR3 amino acids: CASSLGGGDQPQHF. CDR3 DNA: TGTGCCAGCAGTTTAGGGGGGGGGGATCAGCCCCAGCATTTT.

The chain links TRBV14 to TRBJ2-7; D is ambiguous. This CDR3 contains 14 residues. Germline V lookup: CDR1 SGHDN, CDR2 FVKESK. The V and J ends lost 1 base and 5 bases respectively, with 12 bases between them. CDR3 sequence reads: CASSQGYWGDEQYF. The CDR3 nucleotides are TGTGCCAGCAGCCAAGGGTATTGGGGTGACGAGCAGTACTTC.

The rearrangement joins TRBV20-1 to TRBJ1-1; the D is unclear. Germline loops: CDR1 DFQATT, CDR2 SNEGSKA (reference sequence). The CDR3 spans 13 residues. V was trimmed by 4 bases and J by 1 base, leaving 10 bases between them. CDR3 loop: CSATKWGNTEAFF. DNA for the CDR3: TGCAGTGCTACCAAATGGGGGAACACTGAAGCTTTCTTT.

The CDR3 DNA follows: TGCAGTGCTAGAGGTCCCGGGGGCACGATCCACGAGCAGTACTTC. Protein sequence: CSARGPGGTIHEQYF. The rearrangement links TRBV20-1 to TRBJ2-7, with D tentatively TRBD1 or TRBD2 (6 bases each). The CDR3 contains 15 residues. Trimming removed 1 base at V and 5 bases at J, with 18 bases between. Per the germline V gene, CDR1 is DFQATT and CDR2 is SNEGSKA (reference sequence).